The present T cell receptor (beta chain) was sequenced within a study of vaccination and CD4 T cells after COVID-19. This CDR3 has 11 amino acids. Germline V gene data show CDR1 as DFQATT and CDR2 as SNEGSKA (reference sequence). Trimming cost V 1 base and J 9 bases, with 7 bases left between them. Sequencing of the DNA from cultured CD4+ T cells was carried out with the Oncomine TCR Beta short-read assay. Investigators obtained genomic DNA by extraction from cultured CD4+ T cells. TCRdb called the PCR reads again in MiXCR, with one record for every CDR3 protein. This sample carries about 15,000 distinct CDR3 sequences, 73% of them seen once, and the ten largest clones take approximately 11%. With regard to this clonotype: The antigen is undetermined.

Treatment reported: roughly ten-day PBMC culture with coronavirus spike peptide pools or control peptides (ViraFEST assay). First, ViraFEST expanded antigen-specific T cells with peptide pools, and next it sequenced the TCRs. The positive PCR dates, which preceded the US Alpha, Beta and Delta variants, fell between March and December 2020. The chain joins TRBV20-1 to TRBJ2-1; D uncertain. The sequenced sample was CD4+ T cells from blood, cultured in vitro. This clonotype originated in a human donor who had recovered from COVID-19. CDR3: CSARGGSEQFF. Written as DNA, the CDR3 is TGCAGTGCTAGAGGTGGCAGTGAGCAGTTCTTC.